This TCR beta chain is from a study of technical replicates of blood from several donors. The germline V gene has CDR1 MGHRA and CDR2 YSYEKL. After removal of 4 bases from V and 5 bases from J, the junction contained 9 bases not matched to a gene. This CDR3 region has 16 residues. Libraries were prepared by immunoSEQ multiplex PCR; TCRdb keeps only in-frame clonotypes and omits some of them. The data show 65,000 to 90,000 clones, 93% seen once. This chain links TRBV4-1 with TRBJ2-7, with 12 bases fitting TRBD1. Material: T cells isolated from PBMCs. This TCR was recovered from a human donor in good health. This chain's CDR3 is CASSPGTGGGIHEQYF. In DNA, the CDR3 is TGCGCCAGCAGCCCGGGGACAGGGGGCGGGATCCACGAGCAGTACTTC.